This T cell receptor beta chain was found in a study of cytomegalovirus exposure and HLA in healthy donors. The PCR employed 60 Vbeta primers together with 13 Jbeta primers. TCRdb's table, derived via immunoSEQ multiplex PCR, lists solely in-frame clones and lacks some. Recorded for this sample: about 110,000 clones. Sequenced material: PBMCs. This receptor was obtained from a man younger than 30 in good health and CMV-seronegative.

The CDR3 sequence is CASREGGRGGNQPQHF. CDR3 nucleotide sequence: TGTGCCAGCCGTGAAGGGGGCCGTGGGGGCAATCAGCCCCAGCATTTT. The rearrangement uses TRBV28 and TRBJ1-5, with 7 positions matching TRBD1. The CDR3 is made up of 16 amino acids. Germline-derived CDR1 and CDR2 are MDHEN and SYDVKM. The V gene end was trimmed by 8 bases and the J gene end by 2 bases; junction bases not matched to a gene: 12.